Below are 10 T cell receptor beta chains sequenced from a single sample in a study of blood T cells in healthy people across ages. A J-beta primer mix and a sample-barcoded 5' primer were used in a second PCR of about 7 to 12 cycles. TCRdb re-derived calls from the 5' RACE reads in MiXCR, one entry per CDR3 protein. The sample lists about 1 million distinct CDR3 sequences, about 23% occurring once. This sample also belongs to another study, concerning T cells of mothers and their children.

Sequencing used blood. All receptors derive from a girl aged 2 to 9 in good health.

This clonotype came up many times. The CDR3 spells CSVNIQEKTQYF. The CDR3 nucleotides are TGCAGCGTTAACATCCAGGAGAAGACCCAGTACTTC. The chain employs TRBV29-1 and TRBJ2-5; D remains unclear. Trimming stripped 5 bases from V and 6 bases from J, with 13 bases between. This CDR3 is built from 12 residues. The V gene's germline CDR1 is SQVTM and CDR2 ANQGSEA.

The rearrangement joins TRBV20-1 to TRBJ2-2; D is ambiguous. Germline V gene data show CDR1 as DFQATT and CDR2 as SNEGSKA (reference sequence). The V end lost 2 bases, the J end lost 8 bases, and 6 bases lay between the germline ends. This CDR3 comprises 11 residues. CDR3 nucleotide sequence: TGCAGTGCTAGACGTCTAGGGGAGCTGTTTTTT. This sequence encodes CSARRLGELFF.

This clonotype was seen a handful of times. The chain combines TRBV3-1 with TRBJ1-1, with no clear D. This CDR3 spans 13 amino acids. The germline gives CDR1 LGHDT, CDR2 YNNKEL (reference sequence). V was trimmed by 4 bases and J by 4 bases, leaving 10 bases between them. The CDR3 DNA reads TGTGCCAGCAGCCCGTTAAGTGGCACTGAAGCTTTCTTT. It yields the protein CASSPLSGTEAFF.

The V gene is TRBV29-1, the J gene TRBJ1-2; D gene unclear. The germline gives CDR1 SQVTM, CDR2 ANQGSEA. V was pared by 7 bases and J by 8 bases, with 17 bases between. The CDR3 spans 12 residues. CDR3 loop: CSGLPELGGYTF. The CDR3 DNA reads TGCAGCGGGCTACCCGAGCTGGGGGGCTACACCTTC.

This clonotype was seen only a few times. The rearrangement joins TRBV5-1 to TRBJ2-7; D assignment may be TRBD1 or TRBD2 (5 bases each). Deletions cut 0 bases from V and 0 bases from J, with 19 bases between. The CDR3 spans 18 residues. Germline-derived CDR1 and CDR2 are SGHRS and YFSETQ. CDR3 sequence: CASSLAYLGTSNSYEQYF. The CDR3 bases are TGCGCCAGCAGCTTGGCCTATTTGGGGACCTCCAACTCCTACGAGCAGTACTTC.

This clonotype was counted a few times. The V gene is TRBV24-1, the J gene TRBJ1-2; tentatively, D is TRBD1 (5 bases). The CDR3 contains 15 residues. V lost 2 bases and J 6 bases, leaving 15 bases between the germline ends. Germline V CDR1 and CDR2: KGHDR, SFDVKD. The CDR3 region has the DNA TGTGCCACCAGTGATTCCGGGACGGATACACATGGCTACACCTTC. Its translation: CATSDSGTDTHGYTF.

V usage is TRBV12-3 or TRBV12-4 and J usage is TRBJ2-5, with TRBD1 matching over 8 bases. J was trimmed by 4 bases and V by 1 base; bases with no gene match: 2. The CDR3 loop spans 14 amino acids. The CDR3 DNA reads TGTGCCAGCAGTTTAGGGACAGGGCTAGAGACCCAGTACTTC. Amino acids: CASSLGTGLETQYF.

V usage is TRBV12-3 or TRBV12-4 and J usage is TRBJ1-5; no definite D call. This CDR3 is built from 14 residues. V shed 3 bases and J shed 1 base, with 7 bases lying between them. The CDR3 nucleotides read TGTGCCAGCAGTTTCCCGGACAGCAATCAGCCCCAGCATTTT. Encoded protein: CASSFPDSNQPQHF.

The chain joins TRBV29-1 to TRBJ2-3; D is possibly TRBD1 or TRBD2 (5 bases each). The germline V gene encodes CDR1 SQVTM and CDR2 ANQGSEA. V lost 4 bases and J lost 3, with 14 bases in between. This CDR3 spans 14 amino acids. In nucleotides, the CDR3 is TGCAGCGTTGCCGGGACCCCAGGGACAGATACGCAGTATTTT. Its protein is CSVAGTPGTDTQYF.

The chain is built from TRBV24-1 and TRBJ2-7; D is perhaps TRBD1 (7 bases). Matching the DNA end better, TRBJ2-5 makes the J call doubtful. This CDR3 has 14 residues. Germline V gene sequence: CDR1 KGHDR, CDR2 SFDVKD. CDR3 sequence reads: CATSDLAGGETQYF. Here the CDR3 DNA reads TGTGCCACCAGTGATTTAGCAGGGGGGGAGACCCAGTACTTC.